Presented here are 12 T cell receptor beta chains from one specimen sequenced in a study of STAT3 mutations in large granular lymphocyte leukemia. Study-level results: Every T-cell large granular lymphocyte leukemia patient had at least one immunodominant TCR beta clonotype.

The repertoire was sequenced with immunoSEQ multiplex PCR; TCRdb's copy has only in-frame clones and lacks some. In the table there are several hundred clones, 35% of which are singletons. These receptors have no known antigen. Sequenced sample: peripheral blood mononuclear cells. These receptors all come from a man in his sixties with T-cell large granular lymphocyte leukemia. Some clones in this sample may be carry-over from other donors' samples.

In this sample, this clone turned up a few times. The rearrangement uses TRBV9 and TRBJ1-3; 8 nucleotides agree with TRBD1. V lost 3 bases, J lost 4 bases, and 6 bases stayed unmatched. CDR3 length: 15 residues. In germline, CDR1 is SGDLS, CDR2 YYNGEE. The CDR3 sequence: CASSDTGGLGNTIYF. CDR3 nucleotides: TGTGCCAGCAGCGATACAGGGGGATTGGGAAACACCATATATTTT.

This sequence joins TRBV13 and TRBJ2-3; 10 nucleotides match TRBD2. CDR3 length equals 15 residues. Per germline, CDR1 PRHDT and CDR2 FYEKMQ (reference sequence). V lost 5 bases and J lost 1; bases outside the gene matches: 3. As DNA, the CDR3 is TGTGCCAGCAGCCAAAGCGGGGGGGGCACAGATACGCAGTATTTT. Protein sequence: CASSQSGGGTDTQYF. The full variable domain, in which reference TRBV13 and TRBJ2-3 provide the parts outside the CDR3, is AAGVIQSPRHLIKEKRETATLKCYPIPRHDTVYWYQQGPGQDPQFLISFYEKMQSDKGSIPDRFSAQQFSDYHSELNMSSLELGDSALYFCASSQSGGGTDTQYFGPGTRLTVL.

This rearrangement joins TRBV5-6 to TRBJ1-2; D remains ambiguous. The germline gives CDR1 SGHDT, CDR2 YYEEEE. This CDR3 is 10 amino acids long. V was pared by 4 bases and J by 8 bases, with 6 bases between. The CDR3 region has the DNA TGTGCCAGCAGCCCCCTGGGCTACACCTTC. Translating it yields CASSPLGYTF.

The table lists this clone with a few counts. V gene TRBV6-5 combines with J gene TRBJ1-2, with a possible D match to TRBD1 (5 bases). This CDR3 region has 16 residues. The V gene lost 2 bases and the J gene lost 4 bases, with 17 bases spanning the gap. Germline V gene sequence: CDR1 MNHEY, CDR2 SVGAGI. CDR3 loop: CASSYVGDDGRYGYTF. The DNA of the CDR3 is TGTGCCAGCAGTTACGTTGGGGACGACGGACGCTATGGCTACACCTTC.

This clone is judged large. The chain carries TRBV28 and TRBJ1-5, with a possible D match to TRBD1 (6 bases). Trimming cost V 5 bases and J 8 bases, with 13 bases left between them. Germline CDR1 is MDHEN and CDR2 is SYDVKM. The CDR3 extends over 13 amino acids. The CDR3 loop reads CASSGWEGEPQHF. The CDR3 DNA sequence: TGTGCCAGCAGTGGTTGGGAGGGGGAGCCCCAGCATTTT.

The CDR3 loop is CASSPIWGLGANVLTF. The CDR3 DNA follows: TGTGCCAGCAGCCCTATCTGGGGGCTTGGGGCCAACGTCCTGACTTTC. The chain combines TRBV7-2 with TRBJ2-6; tentative D call: TRBD1 (6 bases). The germline gives CDR1 SGHTA, CDR2 FQGNSA. V lost 5 bases to trimming and J lost 3 bases, with 14 bases between them. The CDR3 is made up of 16 amino acids.

This chain links TRBV6-6 with TRBJ1-2; 8 nucleotides match TRBD1. The CDR3 consists of 13 residues. CDR1 and CDR2 from the germline V gene are MNHNY and SVGAGI (reference sequence). The junction had 3 bases not matched to a gene; V was cut back by 6 bases and J by 3 bases. The CDR3 reads CASREDRDYGYTF. As DNA, the CDR3 is TGTGCCAGCAGGGAGGACAGGGACTATGGCTACACCTTC.

The chain combines TRBV7-9 with TRBJ1-4; 8 nucleotides line up with TRBD1. The CDR3 consists of 14 residues. Germline CDR1 reads SEHNR; CDR2 reads FQNEAQ (reference sequence). V trimming: 0 bases; J trimming: 7 bases; junction bases outside the gene matches: 1. The CDR3 is CASSLAQGGEKLFF. DNA for the CDR3: TGTGCCAGCAGCTTAGCACAGGGGGGTGAAAAACTGTTTTTT.

The chain carries TRBV30 and TRBJ2-5; a possible D gene is TRBD2 (6 bases). The DNA end lines up better with TRBJ2-7; the J call may be wrong. In germline, CDR1 is GTSNPN, CDR2 SVGIG (reference sequence). CDR3 length equals 13 residues. DNA for the CDR3: TGTGCCTGGAGTGTACTCGGGGGTACCGAGCAGTACTTC. It specifies CAWSVLGGTEQYF.

Sample share makes this clone medium-sized. V and J are TRBV5-1 and TRBJ2-5; 11 bases map to TRBD2. The CDR3 covers 14 residues. Unmatched junction bases numbered 2, after V lost 4 bases and J lost 3 bases. The germline CDR1 and CDR2 sequences are SGHRS and YFSETQ. Written as DNA, the CDR3 is TGCGCCAGCAGCATGGGACTAGCGGAAGAGACCCAGTACTTC. It is translated as CASSMGLAEETQYF.

V usage is TRBV10-3 and J usage is TRBJ2-7; D possibly uses TRBD1 or TRBD2 (5 bases each). This CDR3 is 11 amino acids long. With 10 bases removed from V and 3 bases from J, the gap between germline ends came to 10 bases. Germline CDR1 and CDR2: ENHRY and SYGVKD. The CDR3: CATTDYYEQYF. CDR3 in DNA: TGTGCCACGACAGACTACTACGAGCAGTACTTC.

V gene TRBV7-9 combines with J gene TRBJ1-5; no reliable D call. Trimming stripped 1 base from V and 10 bases from J, with 8 bases between. This CDR3 region has 12 residues. The germline V gene has CDR1 SEHNR and CDR2 FQNEAQ (reference sequence). CDR3 sequence (DNA): TGTGCCAGCAGCTTAGGTACTCAACCCCAGCATTTT. Its translation is CASSLGTQPQHF.